Only a few counts were recorded for the clone carrying this T cell receptor (beta chain). Its cognate antigen is unknown. V lost 0 bases and J lost 2; bases outside the gene matches: 6. Germline V CDR1 and CDR2: DFQATT, SNEGSKA (reference sequence). The CDR3 consists of 16 residues. TCRdb re-called the reads through MiXCR, storing one row per CDR3 protein. Among roughly 310,000 distinct CDR3 sequences listed, roughly 16% were seen once. The data were obtained in a study of T cell repertoires in cytomegalovirus infection. About the study: Public TCR beta signatures marked donors with CMV infection and the matching HLA.

Study-level findings and limits: HLA-C-restricted TCR beta clonotypes specific for CMV led the ex vivo response.

The sequencing input was PBMCs. The chain recombines TRBV20-1 with TRBJ2-3; TRBD2 aligns across 9 bases. This TCR came from a human donor in good health (CMV status not recorded). Some clones in this sample may be carry-over from other donors' samples. Here the CDR3 DNA reads TGCAGTGCTAGAGACCTGCTAGCGGGGTACACAGATACGCAGTATTTT. This translates into CSARDLLAGYTDTQYF.